The 25 T cell receptor beta chains presented below share a single source sample, sequenced in a study of regulatory T cells in long-lasting Graves disease. Building of the TCR beta libraries involved iRepertoire HTBI primers and Arm-PCR of CDR3 regions. TCRdb re-called the multiplex PCR reads with MiXCR, one entry per CDR3 protein. Among 250,000 to 300,000 distinct CDR3 sequences listed, about 18% were seen once. Time point defined: newly diagnosed GD, antithyroid drugs for less than 3 months. PBMC RNA served as the TCR library source. The same sample was also used in a study of T cells in Graves' hyperthyroidism and ophthalmopathy.

The sequencing used peripheral blood mononuclear cells (PBMCs), collected at new diagnosis, from a patient treated with antithyroid drugs. The receptors come from a woman in her twenties or thirties with Graves disease.

This clonotype has a count of ten or more. The V and J genes are TRBV12-3 or TRBV12-4 and TRBJ2-3, with D possibly being TRBD1 or TRBD2 (6 bases each). Deletions cut 8 bases from V and 6 bases from J, with 15 bases between. The CDR3 contains 13 residues. CDR3 region: CASQRGVLDTQYF. The CDR3 coding sequence is TGTGCCAGCCAAAGGGGGGTTTTGGATACGCAGTATTTT.

This clonotype was recorded many times. The chain recombines TRBV11-2 with TRBJ2-5; perhaps TRBD2 as D (5 bases). Trimming took 5 bases from V and 5 from J, leaving 15 bases between them. Germline CDR1 SGHAT, CDR2 FQNNGV. This CDR3 region has 14 residues. DNA for the CDR3: TGTGCCAGCAGCCAGCCTCTAGCACGGGAGACCCAGTACTTC. Translating it yields CASSQPLARETQYF.

This clonotype was seen ten or more times. This chain joins TRBV5-6 and TRBJ2-2; 12 bases are shared with TRBD2. CDR1 SGHDT and CDR2 YYEEEE come from the germline V gene. V dropped 3 bases and J dropped 8; count of bases not matched to a gene: 11. The CDR3 is made up of 17 amino acids. CDR3 in DNA: TGTGCCAGCAGCTCAATGACTAGCGGGGGCGGTGAAGGGGAGCTGTTTTTT. Its protein is CASSSMTSGGGEGELFF.

The sample holds many counts of this clonotype. This chain uses TRBV5-8 with TRBJ1-2, with D maybe TRBD1 (6 bases). The germline gives CDR1 SGHTS, CDR2 YDEGEE. V was pared by 0 bases and J by 7 bases, with 16 bases between. This CDR3 has 15 residues. This CDR3 is CASSLGPAGALGYTF. In DNA form, the CDR3 reads TGTGCCAGCAGCTTGGGGCCCGCGGGGGCGCTTGGCTACACCTTC.

This clonotype was counted only a few times. CDR3 sequence: CASNSGPRWDTQYF. DNA of the CDR3: TGTGCCAGCAATTCGGGGCCGCGGTGGGATACGCAGTATTTT. The V gene is TRBV19, the J gene TRBJ2-3; D may correspond to TRBD1 or TRBD2 (5 bases each). The CDR3 has 14 amino acids. Germline V gene sequence: CDR1 LNHDA, CDR2 SQIVND (reference sequence). V was cut by 9 bases and J by 6 bases, with 19 bases left in between.

This clonotype was seen ten or more times. The V and J genes are TRBV5-1 and TRBJ2-2, with TRBD2 matching over 14 bases. Germline V gene lookup returns CDR1 SGHRS and CDR2 YFSETQ. Trimming removed 4 bases from V and 4 bases from J; junction bases left unmatched: 6. The CDR3 contains 17 residues. CDR3 in amino acids: CASSPGLAGATTGELFF. The CDR3 DNA follows: TGCGCCAGCAGCCCGGGACTAGCGGGGGCCACCACCGGGGAGCTGTTTTTT. The whole variable domain, remainder taken from reference TRBV5-1 and TRBJ2-2, is KAGVTQTPRYLIKTRGQQVTLSCSPISGHRSVSWYQQTPGQGLQFLFEYFSETQRNKGNFPGRFSGRQFSNSRSEMNVSTLELGDSALYLCASSPGLAGATTGELFFGEGSRLTVL.

This clonotype was seen repeatedly, ten times or more. The V and J genes are TRBV15 and TRBJ2-1; a possible D gene is TRBD1 (5 bases). This CDR3 has 16 amino acids. The V end lost 0 bases, the J end lost 6 bases, and 15 bases lay between the germline ends. The V gene's germline CDR1 is LNHNV and CDR2 YYDKDF (reference sequence). CDR3 bases: TGTGCCACCAGCAGAGATCGGCAGGGCGGTAGCAATGAGCAGTTCTTC. Encoded protein: CATSRDRQGGSNEQFF.

This clonotype has ten or more counts. The chain employs TRBV12-3 or TRBV12-4 and TRBJ1-4; D gene uncertain. The CDR3 covers 15 residues. Trimming pared 3 bases from V and 8 bases from J, leaving 16 bases between. The CDR3 loop is CASSLSQALGEKLFF. In DNA form, the CDR3 reads TGTGCCAGCAGTTTGTCCCAGGCTCTTGGCGAAAAACTGTTTTTT.

This clonotype was counted many times. The chain recombines TRBV28 with TRBJ1-5; 7 bases match TRBD1. The CDR3 has 16 residues. J gave up 7 bases and V 5 bases, and 14 bases lay outside the gene matches. The germline gives CDR1 MDHEN, CDR2 SYDVKM. CDR3 nucleotide sequence: TGTGCCAGCAGTATCCCGGACAGGTTCCCAGACCAGCCCCAGCATTTT. Its protein is CASSIPDRFPDQPQHF.

The table lists this clonotype with a few counts. V is TRBV9 and J is TRBJ2-7, with D uncertain. This CDR3 comprises 13 residues. The germline V gene encodes CDR1 SGDLS and CDR2 YYNGEE. The germline V and J ends were trimmed by 2 bases and 7 bases, with 13 bases remaining between them. Written as DNA, the CDR3 is TGTGCCAGCAGCGTTTCGAGGAAAGGGGAGCAGTACTTC. Its protein product is CASSVSRKGEQYF.

This clonotype was observed at least ten times. A much bigger clone sits one base away, suggesting this may be a read error. The V call is TRBV20-1, the J call TRBJ1-5; D unclear. The V end lost 7 bases, the J end lost 1 base, and 11 bases lay between the germline ends. The CDR3 sequence is 13 residues long. The V gene's germline CDR1 is DFQATT and CDR2 SNEGSKA (reference sequence). DNA for the CDR3: TGCAGTGGTAGGGTGGGGAGCAATCAGCCCCAGCATTTT. The encoded protein is CSGRVGSNQPQHF.

This clonotype was seen many times. The chain is built from TRBV24-1 and TRBJ1-6; D is perhaps TRBD1 (5 bases). This CDR3 spans 15 amino acids. Germline CDR1 reads KGHDR; CDR2 reads SFDVKD. The V end lost 4 bases, the J end lost 6 bases, and 12 bases lay between the germline ends. CDR3 nucleotide sequence: TGTGCCACCAGTGACCCCGGGACTTCTAATTCACCCCTCCACTTT. This codes for CATSDPGTSNSPLHF.

This clonotype was detected ten times or more. Germline is not matched at one junction end, which may reflect a read error. The chain employs TRBV5-1 and TRBJ1-4; D unresolved. This CDR3 contains 15 residues. CDR1 and CDR2 (germline): SGHRS, YFSETQ. The CDR3 DNA is TGTGCCAGCAGCTTGGATGCAAACCATGGGGAAAAACTGTTTTTT. The encoded protein is CASSLDANHGEKLFF.

Details on this clonotype: A read error may account for a junction end that differs from germline. The V and J genes are TRBV19 and TRBJ1-5; D gene unclear. There are 15 residues in the CDR3. From germline, CDR1 is LNHDA and CDR2 SQIVND (reference sequence). For the CDR3, the DNA is TGTGCCAGTACTTCAGTGTGGTATAGCGATCAGCCCCAGCATTTT. It translates to CASTSVWYSDQPQHF.

This clonotype was counted at least ten times. V and J are TRBV20-1 and TRBJ2-2; 7 bases map to TRBD1. The junction had 18 bases not matched to a gene; V was cut back by 6 bases and J by 2 bases. The CDR3 consists of 18 residues. From germline, CDR1 is DFQATT and CDR2 SNEGSKA (reference sequence). This CDR3 reads CSAQAYATGDINTGELFF. The CDR3 DNA follows: TGCAGTGCGCAAGCTTACGCTACAGGGGATATAAACACCGGGGAGCTGTTTTTT.

This clonotype was picked up many times. The rearrangement uses TRBV5-6 and TRBJ1-1; D uncertain. The length of the CDR3 is 13 residues. CDR1 is SGHDT and CDR2 is YYEEEE in the germline V gene. The V gene lost 2 bases and the J gene lost 0 bases, with 5 bases spanning the gap. CDR3 in amino acids: CASSFDMNTEAFF. CDR3 in DNA: TGTGCCAGCAGCTTTGATATGAACACTGAAGCTTTCTTT.

Concerning this clonotype itself: This likely stems from a read error, as it lies one base from a far larger clone. The V gene is TRBV5-1, the J gene TRBJ2-7; 11 nucleotides match TRBD2. The J segment lost 7 bases and the V segment lost 7 bases, leaving 7 bases of the junction unmatched. This CDR3 has 13 amino acids. Germline lookup yields CDR1 SGHRS and CDR2 YFSETQ. Here the CDR3 reads CASHSGGANEQYF. CDR3 DNA: TGCGCCAGCCATAGCGGGGGGGCCAATGAGCAGTACTTC.

This clonotype was seen repeatedly, ten times or more. The J gene is TRBJ1-4, the V gene TRBV5-1; D possibly corresponds to TRBD1 (6 bases). CDR1 and CDR2 from the germline V gene are SGHRS and YFSETQ. The V and J ends lost 3 bases and 7 bases respectively, with 13 bases between them. The CDR3 extends over 14 amino acids. CDR3 sequence: CASSWGTGTEKLFF. The CDR3 nucleotides read TGCGCCAGCAGCTGGGGCACAGGGACTGAAAAACTGTTTTTT.

The table lists this clonotype with many counts. The chain joins TRBV5-1 to TRBJ1-1; D gene uncertain. In germline, CDR1 is SGHRS, CDR2 YFSETQ. V lost 4 bases to trimming and J lost 3 bases, with 7 bases between them. This CDR3 spans 12 amino acids. The CDR3 protein is CASSHDYTEAFF. The CDR3 coding sequence is TGCGCCAGCAGCCATGATTACACTGAAGCTTTCTTT.

The sample holds many counts of this clonotype. DNA of the CDR3: TGTGCCAGCAGCCCCGGGAGCGGCTACACCTTC. It yields the protein CASSPGSGYTF. V gene TRBV11-2 combines with J gene TRBJ1-2, with unresolved D. The V gene lost 5 bases and the J gene lost 8 bases, with 9 bases spanning the gap. This CDR3 has 11 amino acids. Germline V gene lookup returns CDR1 SGHAT and CDR2 FQNNGV.

Many counts were recorded for this clonotype. The gene calls are TRBV19 and TRBJ2-1; D is uncertain. This CDR3 has 15 residues. V was clipped by 4 bases and J by 0 bases, with 10 bases between them. Germline CDR1 reads LNHDA; CDR2 reads SQIVND (reference sequence). The CDR3 DNA reads as TGTGCCAGTAGTAAGGTTGGTAGCTCCTACAATGAGCAGTTCTTC. The encoded protein is CASSKVGSSYNEQFF.

This clonotype showed up many times. This rearrangement joins TRBV20-1 to TRBJ2-7; D may be TRBD2 (5 bases). From germline, CDR1 is DFQATT and CDR2 SNEGSKA (reference sequence). The CDR3 covers 13 residues. Deletions cut 1 base from V and 3 bases from J, with 10 bases between. CDR3 sequence: CSARGGPDYEQYF. CDR3 nucleotide sequence: TGCAGTGCTAGAGGCGGGCCTGACTACGAGCAGTACTTC.

This clonotype was observed many times. This chain links TRBV5-1 with TRBJ1-2; possible D gene TRBD1, 6 bases. Trimming took 0 bases from V and 3 from J, leaving 9 bases between them. The CDR3 sequence is 14 residues long. CDR1 and CDR2 (germline): SGHRS, YFSETQ. The CDR3 bases are TGCGCCAGCAGCTTGGAGACAGGTCACTATGGCTACACCTTC. This encodes CASSLETGHYGYTF.

This clonotype was detected many times. The gene calls are TRBV9 and TRBJ2-2; 7 bases match TRBD1. Losses at the gene ends were 2 bases for V and 1 base for J; bases not matched to a gene: 11. Germline CDR1 is SGDLS and CDR2 is YYNGEE. The CDR3 spans 18 residues. Here the CDR3 reads CASSVSRHRTGNTGELFF. The CDR3, as DNA: TGTGCCAGCAGCGTCAGTCGCCATCGGACAGGGAACACCGGGGAGCTGTTTTTT.

This clonotype was picked up many times. The rearrangement joins TRBV7-2 to TRBJ2-5; 14 bases align to TRBD2. Germline CDR1 reads SGHTA; CDR2 reads FQGNSA. CDR3 length: 15 residues. The trim removed 4 bases at V and 7 bases at J, leaving 5 bases unmatched. CDR3 region: CASSSGLAGGRTQYF. The CDR3 DNA reads TGTGCCAGCAGCTCCGGACTAGCGGGGGGTCGGACCCAGTACTTC.